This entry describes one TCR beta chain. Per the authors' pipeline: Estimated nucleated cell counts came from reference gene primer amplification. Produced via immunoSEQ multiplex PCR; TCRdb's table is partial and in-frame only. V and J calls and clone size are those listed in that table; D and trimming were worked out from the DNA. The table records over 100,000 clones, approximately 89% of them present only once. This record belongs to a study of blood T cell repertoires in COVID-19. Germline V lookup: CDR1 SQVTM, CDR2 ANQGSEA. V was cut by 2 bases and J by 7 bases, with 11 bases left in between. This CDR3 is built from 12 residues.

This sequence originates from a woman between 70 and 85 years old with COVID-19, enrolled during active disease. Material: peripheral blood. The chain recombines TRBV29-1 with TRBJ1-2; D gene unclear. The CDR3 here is CSVESWSSGYTF. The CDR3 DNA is TGCAGCGTTGAATCGTGGTCTAGTGGCTACACCTTC.